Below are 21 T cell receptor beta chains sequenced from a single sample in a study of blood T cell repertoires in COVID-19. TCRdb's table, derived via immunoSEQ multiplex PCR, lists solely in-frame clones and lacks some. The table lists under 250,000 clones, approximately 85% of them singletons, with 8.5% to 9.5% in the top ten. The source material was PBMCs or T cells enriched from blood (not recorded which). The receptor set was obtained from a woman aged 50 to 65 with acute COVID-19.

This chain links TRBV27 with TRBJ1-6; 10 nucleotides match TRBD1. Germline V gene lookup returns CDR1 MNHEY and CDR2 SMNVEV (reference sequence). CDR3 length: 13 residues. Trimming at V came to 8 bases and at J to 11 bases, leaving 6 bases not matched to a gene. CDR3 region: CASGDRGATPLHF. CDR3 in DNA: TGTGCCAGCGGGGACAGGGGTGCCACACCCCTCCACTTT.

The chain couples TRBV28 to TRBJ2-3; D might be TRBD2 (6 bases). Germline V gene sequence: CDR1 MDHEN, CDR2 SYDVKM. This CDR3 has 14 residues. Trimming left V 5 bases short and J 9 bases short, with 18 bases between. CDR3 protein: CASSGEGEGRTQYF. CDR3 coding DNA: TGTGCCAGCAGTGGGGAAGGTGAGGGGAGGACGCAGTATTTT. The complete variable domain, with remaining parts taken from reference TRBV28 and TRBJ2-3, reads DVKVTQSSRYLVKRTGEKVFLECVQDMDHENMFWYRQDPGLGLRLIYFSYDVKMKEKGDIPEGYSVSREKKERFSLILESASTNQTSMYLCASSGEGEGRTQYFGPGTRLTVL.

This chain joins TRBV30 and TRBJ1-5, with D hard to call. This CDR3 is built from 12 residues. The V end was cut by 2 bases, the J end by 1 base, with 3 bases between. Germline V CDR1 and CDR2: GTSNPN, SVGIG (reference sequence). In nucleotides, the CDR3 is TGTGCCTGGAGTCTCAGCAATCAGCCCCAGCATTTT. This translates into CAWSLSNQPQHF.

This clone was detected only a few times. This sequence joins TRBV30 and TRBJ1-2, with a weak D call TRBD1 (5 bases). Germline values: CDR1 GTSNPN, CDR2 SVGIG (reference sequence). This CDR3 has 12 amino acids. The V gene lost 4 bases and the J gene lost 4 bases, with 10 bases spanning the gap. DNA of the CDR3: TGTGCCTGGACCAGGGAGGGCTATGGCTACACCTTC. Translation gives CAWTREGYGYTF.

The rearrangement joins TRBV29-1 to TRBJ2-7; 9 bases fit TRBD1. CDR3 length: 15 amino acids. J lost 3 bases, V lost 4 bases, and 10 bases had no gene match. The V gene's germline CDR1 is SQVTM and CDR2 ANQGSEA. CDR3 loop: CSVGGGTGTIYEQYF. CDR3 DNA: TGCAGCGTTGGAGGCGGGACAGGGACCATCTACGAGCAGTACTTC.

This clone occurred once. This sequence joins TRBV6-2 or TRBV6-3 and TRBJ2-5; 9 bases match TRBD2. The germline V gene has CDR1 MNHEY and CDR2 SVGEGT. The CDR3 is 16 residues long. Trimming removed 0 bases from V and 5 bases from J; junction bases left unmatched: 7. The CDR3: CASSYSARGGLETQYF. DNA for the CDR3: TGTGCCAGCAGTTACTCGGCGCGGGGGGGCCTGGAGACCCAGTACTTC.

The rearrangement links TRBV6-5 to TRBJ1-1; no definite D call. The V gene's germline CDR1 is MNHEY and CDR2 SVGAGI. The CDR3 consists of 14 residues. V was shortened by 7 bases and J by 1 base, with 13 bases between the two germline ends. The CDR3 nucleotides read TGTGCCAGCATGGCGGAATCAAGGAACACTGAAGCTTTCTTT. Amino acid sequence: CASMAESRNTEAFF.

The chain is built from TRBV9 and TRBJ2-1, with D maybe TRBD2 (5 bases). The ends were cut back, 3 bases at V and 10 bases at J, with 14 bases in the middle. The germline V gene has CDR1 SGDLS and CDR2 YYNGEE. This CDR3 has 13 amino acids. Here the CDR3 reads CASSASGLKEQFF. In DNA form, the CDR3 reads TGTGCCAGCAGCGCGAGCGGACTGAAAGAGCAGTTCTTC.

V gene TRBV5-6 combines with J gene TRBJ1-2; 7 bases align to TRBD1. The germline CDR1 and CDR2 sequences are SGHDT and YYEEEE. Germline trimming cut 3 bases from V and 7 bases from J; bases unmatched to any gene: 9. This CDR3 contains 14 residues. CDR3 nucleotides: TGTGCCAGCAGCTCTGATCACAGGGGAAGTGGCTACACCTTC. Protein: CASSSDHRGSGYTF.

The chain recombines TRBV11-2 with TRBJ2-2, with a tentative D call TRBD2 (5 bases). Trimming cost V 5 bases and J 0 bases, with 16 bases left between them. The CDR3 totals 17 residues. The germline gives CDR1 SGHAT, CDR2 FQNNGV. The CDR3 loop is CASSTNIGNANTGELFF. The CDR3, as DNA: TGTGCCAGCAGCACCAATATCGGGAACGCGAACACCGGGGAGCTGTTTTTT.

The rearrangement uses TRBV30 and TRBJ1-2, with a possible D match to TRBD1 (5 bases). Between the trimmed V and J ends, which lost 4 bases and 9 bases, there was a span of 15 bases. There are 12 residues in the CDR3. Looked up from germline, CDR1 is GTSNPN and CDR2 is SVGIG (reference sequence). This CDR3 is CAWTGGDISYTF. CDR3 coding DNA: TGTGCCTGGACTGGGGGGGATATCAGCTACACCTTC.

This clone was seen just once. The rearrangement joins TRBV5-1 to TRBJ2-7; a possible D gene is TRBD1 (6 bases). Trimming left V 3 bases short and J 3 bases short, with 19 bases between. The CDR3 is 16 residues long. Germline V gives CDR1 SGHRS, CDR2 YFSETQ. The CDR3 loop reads CASSSEQGRNLYEQYF. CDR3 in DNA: TGCGCCAGCAGCTCGGAACAGGGACGTAATCTCTACGAGCAGTACTTC.

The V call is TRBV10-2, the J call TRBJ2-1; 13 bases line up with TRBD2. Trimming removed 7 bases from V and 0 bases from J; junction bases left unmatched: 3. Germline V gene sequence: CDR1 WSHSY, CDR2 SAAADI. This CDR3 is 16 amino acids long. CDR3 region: CASTRTSGGSYNEQFF. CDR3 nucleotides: TGCGCCAGCACCAGGACTAGCGGGGGCTCCTACAATGAGCAGTTCTTC.

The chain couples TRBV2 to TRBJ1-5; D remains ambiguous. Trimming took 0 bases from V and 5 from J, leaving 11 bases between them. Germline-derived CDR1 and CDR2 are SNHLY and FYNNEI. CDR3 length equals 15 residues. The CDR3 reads CASSEALGQDQPQHF. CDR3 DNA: TGTGCCAGCAGTGAAGCTCTGGGCCAGGATCAGCCCCAGCATTTT.

The CDR3 bases are TGTGCCAGCAGTTTCGGACAGGGGGTTGGCTACACCTTC. Translated: CASSFGQGVGYTF. This chain links TRBV12-3 or TRBV12-4 with TRBJ1-2; 10 nucleotides agree with TRBD1. The CDR3 totals 13 residues. V lost 3 bases to trimming and J lost 7 bases; unmatched junction nucleotides: 2.

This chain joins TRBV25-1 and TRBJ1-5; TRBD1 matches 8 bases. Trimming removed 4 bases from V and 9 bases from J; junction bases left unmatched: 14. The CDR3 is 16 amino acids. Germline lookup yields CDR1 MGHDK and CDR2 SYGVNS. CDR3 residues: CASSATGGGVGAPQHF. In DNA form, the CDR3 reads TGTGCCAGCAGTGCCACAGGGGGGGGCGTTGGGGCGCCCCAGCATTTT. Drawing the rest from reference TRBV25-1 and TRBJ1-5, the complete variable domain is EADIYQTPRYLVIGTGKKITLECSQTMGHDKMYWYQQDPGMELHLIHYSYGVNSTEKGDLSSESTVSRIRTEHFPLTLESARPSHTSQYLCASSATGGGVGAPQHFGDGTRLSIL.

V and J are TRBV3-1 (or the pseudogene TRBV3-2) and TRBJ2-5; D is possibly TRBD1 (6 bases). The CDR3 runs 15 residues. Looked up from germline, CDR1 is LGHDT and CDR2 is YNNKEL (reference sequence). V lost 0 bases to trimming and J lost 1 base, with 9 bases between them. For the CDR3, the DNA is TGTGCCAGCAGCCAAGATGGGGGCCCCCAAGAGACCCAGTACTTC. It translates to CASSQDGGPQETQYF.

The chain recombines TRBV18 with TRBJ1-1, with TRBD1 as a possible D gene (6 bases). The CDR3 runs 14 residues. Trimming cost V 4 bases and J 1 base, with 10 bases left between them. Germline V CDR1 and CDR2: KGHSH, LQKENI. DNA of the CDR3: TGTGCCAGCTCACGGGTAGGGGGGAACACTGAAGCTTTCTTT. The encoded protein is CASSRVGGNTEAFF.

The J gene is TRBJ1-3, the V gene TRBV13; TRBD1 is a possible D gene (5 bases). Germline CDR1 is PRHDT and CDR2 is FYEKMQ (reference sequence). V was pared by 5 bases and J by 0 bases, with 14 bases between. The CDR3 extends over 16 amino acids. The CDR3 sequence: CASSTAGHRSGNTIYF. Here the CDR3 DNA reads TGTGCCAGCAGCACTGCCGGACATCGCTCTGGAAACACCATATATTTT.

This CDR3 reads CASSIKGTGSSTDTQYF. The CDR3 DNA is TGTGCCAGTAGTATAAAGGGGACAGGTTCAAGCACAGATACGCAGTATTTT. V usage is TRBV19 and J usage is TRBJ2-3; 8 nucleotides line up with TRBD1. With V trimmed by 2 bases and J by 0 bases, 7 bases remained unmatched. The CDR3 consists of 17 residues. The V gene's germline CDR1 is LNHDA and CDR2 SQIVND (reference sequence). Supplemented by reference TRBV19 and TRBJ2-3, the full variable domain reads DGGITQSPKYLFRKEGQNVTLSCEQNLNHDAMYWYRQDPGQGLRLIYYSQIVNDFQKGDIAEGYSVSREKKESFPLTVTSAQKNPTAFYLCASSIKGTGSSTDTQYFGPGTRLTVL.

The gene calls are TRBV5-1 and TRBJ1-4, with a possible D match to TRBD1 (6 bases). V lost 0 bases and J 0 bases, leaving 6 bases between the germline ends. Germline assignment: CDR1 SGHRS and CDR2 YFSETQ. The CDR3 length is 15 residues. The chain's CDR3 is CASSLAGATNEKLFF. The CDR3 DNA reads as TGCGCCAGCAGCTTGGCAGGGGCAACTAATGAAAAACTGTTTTTT.